This T cell receptor (beta chain) was observed in a study of T cell responses to AZD1222 COVID-19 vaccine. Regarding the study as a whole: A mostly white British donor set with more females was recruited, and clonal diversity was possibly underestimated.

Regarding this clone: Its antigen remains unidentified.

J gave up 1 base and V 1 base, and 6 bases lay outside the gene matches. CDR1 and CDR2 (germline): LNHNV, YYDKDF (reference sequence). This CDR3 contains 16 residues. Produced via immunoSEQ multiplex PCR; TCRdb's table is partial and in-frame only. The sample consists of 150,000 or so clones, roughly 90% of them appearing once. This chain uses TRBV15 with TRBJ1-1; 7 positions agree with TRBD1. The receptor was derived from an adult in good health. The material was peripheral blood, obtained on day 0 of AZD1222 vaccination. The CDR3: CATSRVTGWRNTEAFF. The CDR3 DNA reads as TGTGCCACCAGCAGAGTGACAGGGTGGAGGAACACTGAAGCTTTCTTT.